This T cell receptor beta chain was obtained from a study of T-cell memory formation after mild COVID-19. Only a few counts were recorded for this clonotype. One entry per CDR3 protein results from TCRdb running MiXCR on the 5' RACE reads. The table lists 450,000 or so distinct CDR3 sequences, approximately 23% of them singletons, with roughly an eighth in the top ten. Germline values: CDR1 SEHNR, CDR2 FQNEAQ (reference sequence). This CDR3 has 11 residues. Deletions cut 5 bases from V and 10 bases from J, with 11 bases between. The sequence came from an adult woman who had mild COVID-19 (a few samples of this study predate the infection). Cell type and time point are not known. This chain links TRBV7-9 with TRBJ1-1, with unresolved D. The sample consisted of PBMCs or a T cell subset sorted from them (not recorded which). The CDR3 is CASSPSFGAFF. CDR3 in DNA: TGTGCCAGCAGCCCTAGTTTTGGAGCTTTCTTT.